This passage covers 4 T cell receptor beta chains from one sample sequenced in a study of Ad26.COV2.S vaccination and SARS-CoV-2 variants. Treatment specified: around 19 received Ad26.COV2.S at low or high dose, single or two shots; roughly five received placebo; per-sample allocation not given. Collection of the samples took place on day 63 after the first injection of vaccine or placebo. Some clones are missing from TCRdb's copy, which holds only in-frame ones; the method was immunoSEQ multiplex PCR. The sample records some 400,000 clones, over 75% being singletons. Sequences were derived from peripheral blood, sampled in a trial of Ad26.COV2.S vaccine versus placebo. Receptor source: a person between 18 and 60 years old who received the Ad26.COV2.S COVID-19 vaccine or a placebo.

The DNA of the CDR3 is TGCGCCAGCAGCCTGATAGGAGGAAATGAGCAGTTCTTC. It specifies CASSLIGGNEQFF. The rearrangement joins TRBV5-1 to TRBJ2-1; maybe TRBD2 (5 bases). This CDR3 spans 13 amino acids. Germline V lookup: CDR1 SGHRS, CDR2 YFSETQ. V lost 4 bases to trimming and J lost 7 bases, with 12 bases between them.

V usage is TRBV6-6 and J usage is TRBJ2-7; 7 nucleotides agree with TRBD1. The V and J ends lost 8 bases and 8 bases, in that order; junction bases with no gene match: 18. The CDR3 is 15 residues long. Per germline, CDR1 MNHNY and CDR2 SVGAGI (reference sequence). The CDR3 region has the DNA TGTGCCAGCTCTTTCCAACCGGGACAGAGAATACAGCAGTACTTC. It translates to CASSFQPGQRIQQYF.

The genes are TRBV28 and TRBJ1-2; TRBD1 matches at 9 bases. Germline assignment: CDR1 MDHEN and CDR2 SYDVKM. The V segment lost 3 bases and the J segment 4 bases; nucleotides outside the gene matches: 9. This CDR3 comprises 16 residues. The CDR3 DNA reads as TGTGCCAGCAGTTTGGGGGGACAGGGCACAAGCTATGGCTACACCTTC. It translates to CASSLGGQGTSYGYTF.

Comment on this clone: Since the CDR3 does not end with the conserved phenylalanine or tryptophan, this likely comes from a read error. Because the CDR3's place on the DNA is in doubt, the DNA is left out and the CDR3 is given as listed by TCRdb. This chain uses TRBV4-1 with TRBJ2-7. Counting both end residues, the CDR3 totals 11 amino acids. Germline V gene sequence: CDR1 MGHRA, CDR2 YSYEKL. CDR3 protein: CASSQGGAGRS.